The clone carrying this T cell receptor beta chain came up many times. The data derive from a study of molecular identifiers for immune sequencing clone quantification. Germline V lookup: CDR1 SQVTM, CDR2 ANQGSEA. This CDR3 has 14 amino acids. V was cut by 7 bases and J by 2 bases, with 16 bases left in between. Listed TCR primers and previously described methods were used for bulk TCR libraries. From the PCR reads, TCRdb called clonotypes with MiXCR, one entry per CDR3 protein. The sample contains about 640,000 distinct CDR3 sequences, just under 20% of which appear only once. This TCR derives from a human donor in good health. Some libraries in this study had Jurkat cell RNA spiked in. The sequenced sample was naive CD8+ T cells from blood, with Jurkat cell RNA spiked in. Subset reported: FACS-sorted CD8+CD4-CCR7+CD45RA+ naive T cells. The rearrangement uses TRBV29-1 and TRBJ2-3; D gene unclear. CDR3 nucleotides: TGCAGCGGTTGCCGGACGGGCCTCACAGATACGCAGTATTTT. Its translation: CSGCRTGLTDTQYF.